This TCR beta chain was observed in a study of cytomegalovirus exposure and HLA in healthy donors (dated by TCRdb to the late 2010s). Background on the whole study: According to an earlier analysis of 587 of the donors, about 179 million T cells yielded 90 million to 140 million unique TCR beta sequences and approximately 300 Gb of sequence data. Approximately 300 gigabases of sequencing data and approximately 91 million unique TCR sequences made up an early release that covered several hundred HLA-typed donors. Of the 300 to 500 genotyped donors, 81% were placed in the genetic ancestry cluster associated with self-reported Caucasian donors. The study aimed to test whether signatures of past pathogen exposure could be identified by cataloging public T cell receptors. The study profiled the T cell repertoires of some 610 subjects by immunosequencing and related them to cytomegalovirus serostatus. In addition to the first cohort of roughly 700 subjects, a separate validation cohort of 120 different subjects was used. High-throughput TCR immunosequencing, statistical association of individual TCRs with disease status, and machine learning were combined to predict cytomegalovirus infection status. A later analysis re-analyzed previously published TCR beta repertoires from roughly 600 donors and added high-resolution HLA genotyping to study TCR occurrence patterns. Rather than drawing on any new phenotypic data, the later analysis identified candidate immune exposures from TCR beta sequences and the way those sequences occurred across donors. An earlier analysis of roughly 580 of the donors used high-throughput TCR beta sequencing to judge whether each TCR beta V gene segment behaved as functional or pseudogenic. Alongside the repertoire data, information on donor age, sex, ethnicity and CMV serostatus was compiled. A later genetic analysis took genome-wide SNP genotypes for about three fifths of the 666 donors and used that subset as a discovery cohort. All discovery cohort repertoires had been generated using a single sequencing platform. HLA typing included class I and class II loci at four-digit resolution. Typing coverage differed by locus: A, B, C, DRB1 and DQB1 were typed in about 620-640 donors, DQA1 in roughly 500, DPA1 in 600 to 610, and DPB1 in roughly 450. A few DR-DQ haplotypes were handled as single units for association and clustering because linkage in the cohort was strong. Across around 400 genotyped donors of the cohort, an average of about 250,000 unique TCR beta nucleotide sequences per donor were sequenced, and 15% to 20% of those sequences were non-productive.

Regarding this clone: Its cognate antigen has yet to be identified. The record has no base qualities; no much larger clone is one base away.

Receptors were amplified or captured by the immunoSEQ multiplex PCR assay. The multiplex PCR relied on a mix of 60 forward primers for TCR Vbeta segments and 13 reverse primers for TCR Jbeta segments. A multiplex PCR assay on genomic DNA amplified the CDR3 region of rearranged TCR beta genes. The Illumina HiSeq System was used to sequence the amplified TCR beta libraries as 87-base-pair reads. Processing in the source paper ran as follows. Across the 670 or so repertoires, a later analysis counted approximately 75 million unique TCR beta chains, 9.5 million to 12 million of which were shared by at least two donors. Raw reads were error-corrected and collapsed into unique sequences by a nearest-neighbor algorithm in which closely related sequences were merged to remove PCR and sequencing errors. CDR3 sequences were aligned to IMGT reference sequences to assign V, D and J gene segments. Each retained sequence needed at least a six-nucleotide match to both a V gene segment and a J gene segment. Rearrangements were called productive when the CDR3 lacked stop codons and stayed in frame with V and J; all others were non-productive. CDR3 was defined by IMGT convention, running from the second conserved V-encoded cysteine to the conserved J-encoded phenylalanine. The earlier analysis of about 530 of the donors excluded any sequence lacking an unambiguous match to a single V gene segment. An earlier analysis of 587 of the donors called V segments functional above 56.7% productive rearrangements and segregating when the between-donor standard deviation exceeded 5%. A statistical classification framework was built to diagnose cytomegalovirus status from the catalog of TCR beta chain sequences. In a later analysis, V and J genes were assigned by comparing TCR nucleotide sequences against IMGT/GENE-DB human TR gene sequences. A later analysis assigned CDR3 sequences and most-parsimonious VDJ recombination scenarios with the TCRdist pipeline. In a later analysis, each TCR beta chain was defined by its CDR3 amino acid sequence together with its V-gene family, and reads lacking a unique V-gene family were excluded. A later analysis removed 592 highly shared, low-generation-probability nucleotide sequences to deal with suspected cross-contamination and a sequencing artifact. In a later analysis, a clonal expansion index was calculated for each public chain from normalized within-repertoire ranks of inferred template counts. Generation probabilities in a later analysis came from a VDJ recombination model fitted to out-of-frame rearrangements, and those results were checked against IGoR. In a later analysis, TCR-TCR, TCR-HLA and TCR-CMV co-occurrence was scored with hypergeometric tests, and a repertoire-size bias correction was applied to TCR pairs. False discovery rates were estimated in a later analysis by permuting HLA or CMV assignments 20 times. In a later analysis, co-occurring TCRs were grouped using DBSCAN, with TCRdist sequence similarity added in when clustering inside HLA-allele-positive subsets. Repertoires with fewer than 30,000 or more than 120,000 public chains, plus five repertoires with anomalous nucleotide sharing, were excluded from co-occurrence clustering. TCRdb carries this immuneACCESS record with in-frame sequences only. Its versions omit some clonotypes, under half of them owing to an unresolved V gene in the studies checked, with the rest unexplained. Clonal size and the V and J genes are those of that table, whereas D and trimming came from the DNA. The sample table contains hundreds of thousands of clones; only one count was recorded for about 75% of them. The ten largest clonotypes hold under 2% of the sample.

The study at large found these results: V-gene and J-gene trimming of TCR beta chains was associated with a missense DCLRE1C variant in a later genetic analysis, and the association was replicated in an independent cohort. A group of highly shared sequence variants was considered likely to be a technical artifact of the sequencing pipeline. A further reported finding was that TCR beta sequences accurately predicted the HLA-A and HLA-B alleles for most subjects in the first cohort. The presence/absence analyses assumed that sequencing depth was roughly uniform across donors, and that assumption may not be true. Because HLA typing was missing for some donors at each locus, association tests included only the typed subset. The earlier analysis of 587 of the donors excluded approximately 17 rarely observed V segments, including chromosome 9 orphons, because counts were too low. According to a later analysis, parvovirus B19, influenza, CMV and Epstein-Barr virus appeared linked to several top co-occurrence clusters. Three of the identified cytomegalovirus-associated TCR beta chains were confirmed in vitro to be specific for cytomegalovirus antigens. It was suggested by the authors that the approach could potentially be generalized to other disease states and immunological phenotypes. Linkage disequilibrium might explain the correlated functional status among segregating V segments, but an unknown experimental factor could not be excluded. In a later analysis, 15,000 to 20,000 TCR beta sequences were associated with specific HLA alleles at a false discovery rate of 0.05. A later analysis found that HLA-associated TCR beta chains were more clonally expanded and had lower generation probabilities than equally common non-associated chains. A later analysis found that TCR association rates varied across HLA loci, with DRB1 alleles showing the most associated TCRs and HLA-C alleles the fewest. When HLA alleles, especially DR and DQ, strongly co-occurred, TCR associations were difficult to assign to individual alleles. In both the original and validation cohorts, the classifier was reported to diagnose cytomegalovirus status with high specificity and sensitivity. While some public TCRs were present in many individuals, most TCR sequences turned up only very rarely across donors. An earlier analysis of 450 to 750 of the donors showed that most TCR beta V segments appeared in productive rearrangements either about 87% or about 30% of the time, which broadly matched IMGT annotations. This cohort had only TCR beta chains sequenced, and the lack of alpha or paired-chain data limited which features could be detected. Immune exposure information for the cohort was limited to CMV serostatus. Compared with the roughly 710-donor mean, donors in an Asian-associated ancestry cluster had fewer N-insertions in productive TCRs, according to a later genetic analysis. Most CMV-associated TCR beta chains appeared to be HLA-restricted in a later analysis, and the HLA associations seemed to be driven largely by CMV exposure. A total of roughly 160 TCR beta chains were listed by the study as associated with cytomegalovirus. Some IMGT-functional V segments, including TRBV6-2 and TRBV6-3, could not be distinguished by the 87-base-pair reads and were therefore excluded.

The cohort consisted of 600 or so healthy bone marrow donors. All cohort members were sampled while nominally healthy, although unrecorded immune exposures were likely present. The donor tested CMV seronegative and was one of the 352 seronegative cohort members. Every donor gave a peripheral blood sample, and the peripheral blood mononuclear cells from that sample were used for TCR beta sequencing. The Qiagen DNeasy Blood Extraction Kit was used to extract genomic DNA from the blood cell samples. The junction shows trimming of 2 bases on V and 9 bases on J, and the gene matches do not reach 4 bases of it. CDR1 GTSNPN and CDR2 SVGIG were looked up in the germline V gene (reference sequence). From cysteine to phenylalanine, the CDR3 is 13 amino acids long. The sequence is cut down to CDR3 DNA, 39 bases in frame from base 1.

The chain employs TRBV30 and TRBJ2-1; TRBD2 fits 10 bases in the junction. Sequencing was done on a sample of PBMCs. The receptor's source is a young man in good health and CMV-seronegative. This receptor carries the CDR3 CAWSSGRAVEQFF. In nucleotide form, the sequence is TGTGCCTGGAGTAGCGGGAGGGCCGTTGAGCAGTTCTTC.